One and the same sample provided the 9 T cell receptor beta chains below, sequenced in a study of siplizumab effects on memory and regulatory T cells (dated by TCRdb to the late 2010s). The library was produced with the immunoSEQ multiplex PCR assay. TCRdb's version of the immuneACCESS table is confined to in-frame rearrangements and falls short of the full clone set. An unresolved V gene accounts for under half of the shortfall where checked; the remainder is of unknown origin. In this sample the table shows about 91,000 clones, under 95% of which occur a single time. The ten largest make up 5.5% to 7.5% of the sample. The specimen was CD8+ T cells sorted from blood. These receptors were taken from a human donor in good health.

V is TRBV4-1 and J is TRBJ2-2; 7 nucleotides line up with TRBD1. Trimming at V came to 2 bases and at J to 0 bases, leaving 3 bases not matched to a gene. Germline CDR1 and CDR2: MGHRA and YSYEKL. The CDR3 runs to 16 residues. The CDR3 region has the DNA TGCGCCAGCAGCCAACAGGGACAGACGAACACCGGGGAGCTGTTTTTT. Translation: CASSQQGQTNTGELFF.

This chain connects TRBV7-2 to TRBJ1-5; D is uncertain. This CDR3 has 15 amino acids. V shed 4 bases and J shed 2 bases, with 12 bases lying between them. CDR1 and CDR2 (germline): SGHTA, FQGNSA. The CDR3, as DNA: TGTGCCAGCAGCTCCGTGGCCCATCGCAATCAGCCCCAGCATTTT. Translated, it gives CASSSVAHRNQPQHF.

The chain is built from TRBV27 and TRBJ1-1; D remains ambiguous. V was shortened by 0 bases and J by 7 bases, with 6 bases between the two germline ends. This CDR3 is built from 12 residues. CDR1 is MNHEY, CDR2 SMNVEV, per germline (reference sequence). The CDR3 loop is CASSLSGFEAFF. In nucleotides, the CDR3 is TGTGCCAGCAGTTTATCGGGGTTTGAAGCTTTCTTT.

This sequence joins TRBV13 and TRBJ2-5; D gene ambiguous. This CDR3 has 13 amino acids. The V gene lost 6 bases and the J gene lost 0 bases, with 8 bases spanning the gap. CDR1 and CDR2 (germline): PRHDT, FYEKMQ (reference sequence). CDR3 sequence: CASSSDYQETQYF. CDR3 nucleotides: TGTGCCAGCAGTTCCGACTACCAAGAGACCCAGTACTTC.

J is TRBJ2-7 and V is TRBV29-1; D perhaps matches TRBD2 (6 bases). Germline CDR1 is SQVTM and CDR2 is ANQGSEA. Trimming shortened V by 2 bases and J by 5 bases, and 13 bases separated the two germline ends. The CDR3 runs to 13 residues. Written as DNA, the CDR3 is TGCAGCGTTGAATCCGGACGGGGGAACGAGCAGTACTTC. Its protein product is CSVESGRGNEQYF.

The J gene is TRBJ1-2, the V gene TRBV7-9; 10 nucleotides match TRBD1. The J segment lost 7 bases and the V segment lost 1 base, leaving 6 bases of the junction unmatched. Germline CDR1 and CDR2: SEHNR and FQNEAQ (reference sequence). This CDR3 is built from 15 residues. In DNA, the CDR3 is TGTGCCAGCAGCTTAGGACAGGGGGCCGGGCGTGGCTACACCTTC. This translates into CASSLGQGAGRGYTF. Complete variable domain (other parts from reference TRBV7-9 and TRBJ1-2): DTGVSQNPRHKITKRGQNVTFRCDPISEHNRLYWYRQTLGQGPEFLTYFQNEAQLEKSRLLSDRFSAERPKGSFSTLEIQRTEQGDSAMYLCASSLGQGAGRGYTFGSGTRLTVV.

The rearrangement joins TRBV14 to TRBJ1-2; tentative D call: TRBD1 (5 bases). Trimming stripped 3 bases from V and 6 bases from J, with 23 bases between. This CDR3 spans 17 amino acids. Germline CDR1 SGHDN, CDR2 FVKESK. As DNA, the CDR3 is TGTGCCAGCAGCCACGACTACGGGACGCCGATTATCGATGGCTACACCTTC. Translated: CASSHDYGTPIIDGYTF.

The sample holds one count of this clone. The chain combines TRBV7-2 with TRBJ1-4; 7 bases align to TRBD1. The V gene end was trimmed by 1 base and the J gene end by 4 bases; junction bases not matched to a gene: 6. The CDR3 totals 16 residues. Germline CDR1 and CDR2: SGHTA and FQGNSA. CDR3 protein: CASSLGDRNFNEKLFF. DNA for the CDR3: TGTGCCAGCAGCTTAGGGGACAGAAACTTTAATGAAAAACTGTTTTTT. Based on the CDR3 plus reference TRBV7-2 and TRBJ1-4, the full variable domain is GAGVSQSPSNKVTEKGKDVELRCDPISGHTALYWYRQSLGQGLEFLIYFQGNSAPDKSGLPSDRFSAERTGGSVSTLTIQRTQQEDSAVYLCASSLGDRNFNEKLFFGSGTQLSVL.

This chain joins TRBV2 and TRBJ2-7; D gene uncertain. This CDR3 has 11 amino acids. V lost 7 bases and J lost 2, with 6 bases in between. Per the germline V gene, CDR1 is SNHLY and CDR2 is FYNNEI. This chain's CDR3 is CASNAAYEQYF. DNA of the CDR3: TGTGCCAGCAACGCAGCCTACGAGCAGTACTTC.